This T cell receptor (beta chain) is from a study of technical replicates of blood from four donors. Using immunoSEQ multiplex PCR, the repertoire was profiled, and TCRdb retains in-frame clones only, with some absent. The data show tens of thousands of clones, with roughly 98% seen just once and under 0.2% held by the top ten. V lost 10 bases and J lost 0, with 18 bases in between. CDR1 and CDR2 (germline): LNHDA, SQIVND (reference sequence). The CDR3 runs to 16 residues. The sequence came from a human donor in good health. The chain employs TRBV19 and TRBJ2-2; tentatively, D is TRBD1 (5 bases). Sequenced input: T cells isolated from PBMCs. The CDR3, as DNA: TGTGCCACCTCATACTACAGGAGCTCGAACACCGGGGAGCTGTTTTTT. Protein product: CATSYYRSSNTGELFF.